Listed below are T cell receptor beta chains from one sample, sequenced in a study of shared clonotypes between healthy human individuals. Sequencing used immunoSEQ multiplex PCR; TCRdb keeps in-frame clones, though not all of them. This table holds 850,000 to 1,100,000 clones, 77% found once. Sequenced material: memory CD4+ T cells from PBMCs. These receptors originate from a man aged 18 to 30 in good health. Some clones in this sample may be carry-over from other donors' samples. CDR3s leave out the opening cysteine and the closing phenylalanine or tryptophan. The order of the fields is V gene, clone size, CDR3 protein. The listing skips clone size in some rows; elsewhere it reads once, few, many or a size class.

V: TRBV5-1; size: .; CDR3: ASSPGQLFDEQF
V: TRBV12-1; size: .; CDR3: ASSTPPGTGISRVPYNEQF
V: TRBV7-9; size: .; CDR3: ASSPRTGEEGYT
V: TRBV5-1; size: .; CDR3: ASSLDGRSSYNEQF
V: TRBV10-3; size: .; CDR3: AISGAGSYSYEQY
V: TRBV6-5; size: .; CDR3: ASSYFAPNSGNTIY
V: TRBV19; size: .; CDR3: ASSPGQVDNEQF
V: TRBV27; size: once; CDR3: ASRGTINEKLF
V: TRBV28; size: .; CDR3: ASSPGQDRGRTEAF
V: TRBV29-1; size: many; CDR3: SVRQPNQPQH
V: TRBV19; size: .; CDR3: ASRLPGTDTQY
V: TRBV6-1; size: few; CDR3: ASSVLAGGETQY
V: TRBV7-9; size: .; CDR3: ASSLGLSVGEQF
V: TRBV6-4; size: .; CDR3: ASSKRWDIFTERGSRPQH
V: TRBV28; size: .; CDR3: ASSDRVYGYT
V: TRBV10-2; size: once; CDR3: ASSSDRASYGYT
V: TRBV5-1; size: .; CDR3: ASSLGGTYSYEQY
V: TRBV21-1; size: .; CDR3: ASRGDRDSNQPQH
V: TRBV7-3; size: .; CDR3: ASSFGLLETQY
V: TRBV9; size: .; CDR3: ASSVGGGRANEQF
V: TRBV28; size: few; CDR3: ASSLGEFEQY
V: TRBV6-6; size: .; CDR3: ASSLPPGQGYGYT
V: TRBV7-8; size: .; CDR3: ASSLDQGPDTQY
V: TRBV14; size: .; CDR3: ASSRQLSTGELF
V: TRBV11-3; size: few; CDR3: ASSFIAGRQF
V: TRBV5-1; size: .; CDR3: ASSLAEVWTGELF
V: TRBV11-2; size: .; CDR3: ASRSHGSEAF
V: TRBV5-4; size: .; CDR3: ASGRGGLLAENTEAF
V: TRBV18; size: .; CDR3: ASSPAGQAAYEQY
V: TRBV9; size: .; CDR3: ASSVDSGMAEAF
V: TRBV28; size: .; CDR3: ASKLAVSYEQY
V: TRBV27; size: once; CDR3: ASSLGRSETDTQY